Below, 20 T cell receptor beta chains from the same sample are listed, as sequenced in a study of cytomegalovirus exposure and HLA in healthy donors. In the PCR, 60 Vbeta and 13 Jbeta primers were used. TCRdb keeps only in-frame clones here, not all; method: immunoSEQ multiplex PCR. The sample holds around 81,000 clones; about 64% are singletons and the top ten take around 6%. The source material was PBMCs. The origin of the receptors is a man aged 25 to 40 in good health and CMV-seropositive.

The rearrangement joins TRBV27 to TRBJ1-5, with D maybe TRBD1 (6 bases). The CDR3 is 16 residues long. In germline, CDR1 is MNHEY, CDR2 SMNVEV (reference sequence). V dropped 2 bases and J dropped 1 base, with 12 bases sitting between them. The CDR3 loop is CASSLQGIESNQPQHF. The CDR3 nucleotides read TGTGCCAGCAGTTTACAGGGGATCGAGAGCAATCAGCCCCAGCATTTT.

This chain connects TRBV6-5 to TRBJ1-6; D is undetermined. The CDR3 runs to 15 residues. The V end was cut by 2 bases, the J end by 5 bases, with 10 bases between. The germline V gene encodes CDR1 MNHEY and CDR2 SVGAGI. The CDR3 here is CASSYTTPDNSPLHF. The CDR3 coding sequence is TGTGCCAGCAGTTACACAACCCCCGATAATTCACCCCTCCACTTT.

V usage is TRBV18 and J usage is TRBJ2-5; the D gene is possibly TRBD1 (6 bases). Germline lookup yields CDR1 KGHSH and CDR2 LQKENI. Trimming left V 5 bases short and J 3 bases short, with 10 bases between. This CDR3 spans 13 amino acids. Written as DNA, the CDR3 is TGTGCCAGCTCATCCCGACAGGAAGAGACCCAGTACTTC. Protein product: CASSSRQEETQYF.

The chain joins TRBV4-3 to TRBJ2-7, with D possibly being TRBD1 (5 bases). The CDR3 is 14 amino acids. The V end was cut by 1 base, the J end by 6 bases, with 13 bases between. Germline lookup yields CDR1 LGHNA and CDR2 YSLEER. CDR3 sequence (DNA): TGCGCCAGCAGCCAAGCGGCAGGGTCGGTCGAGCAGTACTTC. This gives the protein CASSQAAGSVEQYF.

The table lists this clone with a few counts. The chain joins TRBV28 to TRBJ1-1; unclear D gene. This CDR3 is built from 13 residues. V was cut by 5 bases and J by 5 bases, with 12 bases left in between. From germline, CDR1 is MDHEN and CDR2 SYDVKM. The CDR3 spells CASSVGRMTEAFF. The CDR3 DNA reads TGTGCCAGCAGTGTAGGGAGAATGACTGAAGCTTTCTTT.

This clone was seen once. The rearrangement uses TRBV7-6 and TRBJ2-1, with a tentative D call TRBD1 (5 bases). This CDR3 has 14 amino acids. V lost 3 bases and J 6 bases, leaving 12 bases between the germline ends. Germline assignment: CDR1 SGHVS and CDR2 FNYEAQ. The CDR3 nucleotides are TGTGCCAGCAGCTTCATAGGGGCCCCCAATGAGCAGTTCTTC. Translated, it gives CASSFIGAPNEQFF.

This clone has a single count. The genes are TRBV11-3 and TRBJ1-2, with D unclear. The V end lost 1 base, the J end lost 2 bases, and 8 bases lay between the germline ends. The CDR3 is 14 amino acids. Germline CDR1 is SGHNT and CDR2 is YENEEA. The CDR3 DNA follows: TGTGCCAGCAGCTTAGGGGCCATGAACTATGGCTACACCTTC. Its protein is CASSLGAMNYGYTF. Full variable domain (missing parts from reference TRBV11-3 and TRBJ1-2): EAGVVQSPRYKIIEKKQPVAFWCNPISGHNTLYWYLQNLGQGPELLIRYENEEAVDDSQLPKDRFSAERLKGVDSTLKIQPAELGDSAVYLCASSLGAMNYGYTFGSGTRLTVV.

This chain links TRBV5-6 with TRBJ2-7; the D gene is possibly TRBD1 (5 bases). V lost 0 bases to trimming and J lost 2 bases, with 18 bases between them. The CDR3 spans 17 residues. From germline, CDR1 is SGHDT and CDR2 YYEEEE. CDR3 in amino acids: CASSLARSGILTYEQYF. CDR3 nucleotide sequence: TGTGCCAGCAGCTTGGCCAGATCAGGGATATTGACCTACGAGCAGTACTTC.

This chain uses TRBV11-3 with TRBJ2-5; 9 nucleotides agree with TRBD2. The closer fit of TRBJ2-7 to the DNA end suggests the J call may be wrong. The CDR3 is made up of 17 amino acids. Germline loops: CDR1 SGHNT, CDR2 YENEEA. The CDR3 is CASSEFRLAGPPGEQYF. The CDR3 bases are TGTGCCAGCAGCGAATTCCGCCTAGCGGGGCCCCCAGGCGAGCAGTACTTC.

This chain links TRBV5-4 with TRBJ2-3; a weak D match, TRBD1 (5 bases). In germline, CDR1 is SGHNT, CDR2 YYREEE (reference sequence). The CDR3 spans 13 residues. V dropped 2 bases and J dropped 1 base, with 5 bases sitting between them. The CDR3 protein is CASSLGGTDTQYF. The DNA of the CDR3 is TGTGCCAGCAGCTTAGGGGGCACAGATACGCAGTATTTT. The entire variable domain, with the rest obtained from reference TRBV5-4 and TRBJ2-3, is as follows: ETGVTQSPTHLIKTRGQQVTLRCSSQSGHNTVSWYQQALGQGPQFIFQYYREEENGRGNFPPRFSGLQFPNYSSELNVNALELDDSALYLCASSLGGTDTQYFGPGTRLTVL.

The genes are TRBV9 and TRBJ2-7; TRBD2 aligns across 11 bases. The V segment lost 3 bases and the J segment 8 bases; nucleotides outside the gene matches: 7. The CDR3 extends over 14 amino acids. Germline V CDR1 and CDR2: SGDLS, YYNGEE. The CDR3 protein is CASSASSGGTQQYF. CDR3 coding DNA: TGTGCCAGCAGCGCATCTAGCGGGGGGACGCAGCAGTACTTC. The whole variable domain, remainder taken from reference TRBV9 and TRBJ2-7, is DSGVTQTPKHLITATGQRVTLRCSPRSGDLSVYWYQQSLDQGLQFLIQYYNGEERAKGNILERFSAQQFPDLHSELNLSSLELGDSALYFCASSASSGGTQQYFGPGTRLTVT.

This chain joins TRBV7-9 and TRBJ1-2; D perhaps matches TRBD1 (5 bases). Germline CDR1 reads SEHNR; CDR2 reads FQNEAQ (reference sequence). This CDR3 is 15 amino acids long. Trimming shortened V by 5 bases and J by 0 bases, and 13 bases separated the two germline ends. The CDR3 region has the DNA TGTGCCAGCAGCGACGACAGATTCTCTAACTATGGCTACACCTTC. It encodes CASSDDRFSNYGYTF.

Details on this clone: A read error is likely, as this CDR3 ends without the conserved phenylalanine or tryptophan. This sequence joins TRBV6-5 and TRBJ1-5; D ambiguous. There are 14 residues in the CDR3. From germline, CDR1 is MNHEY and CDR2 SVGAGI. Between the trimmed V and J ends, which lost 2 bases and 8 bases, there was a span of 13 bases. This CDR3 is CASSYGQEREPQHL. Written as DNA, the CDR3 is TGTGCCAGCAGTTACGGGCAGGAACGGGAGCCCCAGCATCTT.

The chain recombines TRBV11-2 with TRBJ2-1; D possibly corresponds to TRBD2 (6 bases). V shed 0 bases and J shed 9 bases, with 15 bases lying between them. The V gene's germline CDR1 is SGHAT and CDR2 FQNNGV. The CDR3 spans 15 residues. In DNA, the CDR3 is TGTGCCAGCAGCTTAGAACCATCGCCTAGCGCTGAGCAGTTCTTC. Protein sequence: CASSLEPSPSAEQFF. Full variable domain (missing parts from reference TRBV11-2 and TRBJ2-1): EAGVAQSPRYKIIEKRQSVAFWCNPISGHATLYWYQQILGQGPKLLIQFQNNGVVDDSQLPKDRFSAERLKGVDSTLKIQPAKLEDSAVYLCASSLEPSPSAEQFFGPGTRLTVL.

Points on this clone: Germline and junction disagree at one end, which may indicate a read error. This rearrangement joins TRBV7-3 to TRBJ2-3, with 13 positions matching TRBD2. This CDR3 is built from 16 residues. The germline V gene has CDR1 SGHTA and CDR2 FQGTGA. The CDR3 DNA reads TGTGCCAGCAGCATAACTAGCGGGGGGGGCCCAGATACGCAGTATTTT. It translates to CASSITSGGGPDTQYF.

The rearrangement uses TRBV6-1 and TRBJ2-7, with 10 bases lining up with TRBD1. The CDR3 contains 13 residues. V lost 7 bases and J lost 3; bases outside the gene matches: 3. Per the germline V gene, CDR1 is MNHNS and CDR2 is SASEGT. The CDR3 region has the DNA TGTGCCAGCACCAGGGACAGGGGCTACGAGCAGTACTTC. This sequence encodes CASTRDRGYEQYF.

This chain joins TRBV30 and TRBJ2-2, with D possibly TRBD2 on 6 matching bases. CDR1 is GTSNPN and CDR2 is SVGIG in the germline V gene (reference sequence). V shed 3 bases and J shed 6 bases, with 14 bases lying between them. This CDR3 is built from 14 residues. In nucleotides, the CDR3 is TGTGCCTGGAGCGAAGGGACTTCGGCCGGGGAGCTGTTTTTT. It yields the protein CAWSEGTSAGELFF.

J is TRBJ2-7 and V is TRBV9; TRBD2 aligns across 9 bases. V lost 1 base, J lost 0 bases, and 8 bases stayed unmatched. Germline V lookup: CDR1 SGDLS, CDR2 YYNGEE. The CDR3 is 17 residues long. The CDR3 region is CASSVKRRGGPSYEQYF. DNA of the CDR3: TGTGCCAGCAGCGTAAAACGGCGGGGGGGACCCTCCTACGAGCAGTACTTC.

This clone was detected a few times. The V call is TRBV7-7, the J call TRBJ1-1; D is unresolved. CDR3 size: 13 residues. CDR1 is SSHAT, CDR2 FNYEAQ, per germline (reference sequence). The V end lost 5 bases, the J end lost 1 base, and 8 bases lay between the germline ends. The CDR3 DNA sequence: TGTGCCAGCAGCGCCCAGCGGAACACTGAAGCTTTCTTT. This gives the protein CASSAQRNTEAFF.

The CDR3 reads CASSLVMKQHAGQETQYF. In nucleotides, the CDR3 is TGTGCCAGCAGCTTAGTTATGAAGCAACACGCAGGCCAAGAGACCCAGTACTTC. J is TRBJ2-5 and V is TRBV11-2, with D uncertain. V lost 1 base to trimming and J lost 1 base, with 19 bases between them. CDR3 length: 18 amino acids. CDR1 and CDR2 from the germline V gene are SGHAT and FQNNGV.